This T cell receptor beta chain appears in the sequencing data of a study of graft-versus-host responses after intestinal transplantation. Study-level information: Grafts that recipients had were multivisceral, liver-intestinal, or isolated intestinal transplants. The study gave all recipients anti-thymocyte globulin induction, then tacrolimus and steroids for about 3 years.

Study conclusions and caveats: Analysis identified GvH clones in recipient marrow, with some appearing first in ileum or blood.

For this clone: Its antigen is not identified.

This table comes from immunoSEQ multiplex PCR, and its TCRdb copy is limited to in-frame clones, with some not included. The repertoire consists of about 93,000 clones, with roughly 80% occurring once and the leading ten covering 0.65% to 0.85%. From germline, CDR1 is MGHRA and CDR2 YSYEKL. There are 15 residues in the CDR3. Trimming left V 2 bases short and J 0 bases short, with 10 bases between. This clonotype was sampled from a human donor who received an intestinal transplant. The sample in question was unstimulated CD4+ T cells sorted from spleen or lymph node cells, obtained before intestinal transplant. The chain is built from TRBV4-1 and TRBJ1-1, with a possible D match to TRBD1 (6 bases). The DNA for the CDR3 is TGCGCCAGCAGCCAACCCGACAGGCTGAACACTGAAGCTTTCTTT. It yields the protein CASSQPDRLNTEAFF.